A selection of T cell receptor beta chains follows, all from one sample in a study of T cell responses to AZD1222 COVID-19 vaccine. The protocol was immunoSEQ multiplex PCR, while the TCRdb copy is restricted to in-frame clones and leaves out a portion. The sample contains roughly 140,000 clones, less than 95% of which appear only once. Sequences were derived from peripheral blood, sampled on day 0 of AZD1222 vaccination. The receptors were sampled from an adult in good health. Each CDR3 is given with its conserved first and last residue. D genes are given only for firm matches. Some rows have no size entry. The others give once, few or many, or a class for an expanded clone.

cdr3_length,d_call,clone_size,j_call,v_call,cdr3_nt,cdr3_aa
12,TRBD1,.,TRBJ2-5,TRBV5-6,TGTGCCAGCTGGGACAGCCAAGAGACCCAGTACTTC,CASWDSQETQYF
15,TRBD1,.,TRBJ1-2,TRBV5-1,TGCGCCAGCAGCTTTCATTACAGGGGGCTCGATGGCTACACCTTC,CASSFHYRGLDGYTF
18,TRBD1,.,TRBJ1-5,TRBV30,TGTGCCTGGAGTCCGACGCCCGAATCCGGGACAGGCAATCAGCCCCAGCATTTT,CAWSPTPESGTGNQPQHF
15,.,once,TRBJ1-5,TRBV19,TGTGCCAGTAGTATTGGCAGGTTTAGCAATCAGCCCCAGCATTTT,CASSIGRFSNQPQHF
15,.,.,TRBJ2-5,TRBV6-5,TGTGCCAGCAGTCCCGCGCGGGGCTCCCAAGAGACCCAGTACTTC,CASSPARGSQETQYF
20,TRBD1,.,TRBJ1-5,TRBV24-1,TGTGCCACCAGTGATTCACGGACAGGGGCCGGTGTTTATAGCAATCAGCCCCAGCATTTT,CATSDSRTGAGVYSNQPQHF
14,TRBD1,.,TRBJ1-1,TRBV6-5,TGTGCCAGCAGTTGGACAGGGGCAAACACTGAAGCTTTCTTT,CASSWTGANTEAFF
15,.,.,TRBJ1-1,TRBV6-5,TGTGCCAGCAGTTACTCGATCACAGCAAACACTGAAGCTTTCTTT,CASSYSITANTEAFF
15,.,.,TRBJ1-5,TRBV2,TGTGCCAGCAGTCCGGGGGGCTTGAGCAATCAGCCCCAGCATTTT,CASSPGGLSNQPQHF
13,.,once,TRBJ1-2,TRBV7-9,TGTGCCAGCAGCTTAGGGACGGATTATGGCTACACCTTC,CASSLGTDYGYTF
13,.,once,TRBJ2-2,TRBV29-1,TGCAGCGTTGGGCTAGCGAACACCGGGGAGCTGTTTTTT,CSVGLANTGELFF
16,.,.,TRBJ1-1,TRBV5-1,TGCGCCAGCAGCAATCGATATGGGCAGGGATACACTGAAGCTTTCTTT,CASSNRYGQGYTEAFF
15,TRBD1,.,TRBJ1-6,TRBV4-3,TGCGCCAGCAGCCAAAACAGGGGGTCGAATTCACCCCTCCACTTT,CASSQNRGSNSPLHF
14,.,.,TRBJ1-6,TRBV2,TGTGCCAGCAGTGAAGCGACTCCTAATTCACCCCTCCACTTT,CASSEATPNSPLHF
13,.,.,TRBJ1-2,TRBV6-5,TGTGCCAGCAGTTCGACGTCGGTCTATGGCTACACCTTC,CASSSTSVYGYTF
13,.,.,TRBJ2-6,TRBV2,TGTGCCAGCAGGGACTCTGGGGCCAACGTCCTGACTTTC,CASRDSGANVLTF
16,.,.,TRBJ2-5,TRBV5-1,TGCGCCAGCAGCTTGTGGGGGCTCTCTCTGGGGGAGACCCAGTACTTC,CASSLWGLSLGETQYF
10,.,.,TRBJ2-5,TRBV2,TGTGCCAGCAGTGGGGAGACCCAGTACTTC,CASSGETQYF
14,.,.,TRBJ2-3,TRBV15,TGTGCCACCAGTGGTAACCCGCGATTCGATACGCAGTATTTT,CATSGNPRFDTQYF
15,TRBD2,.,TRBJ2-5,TRBV5-4,TGTGCCAGCAGCTTGGGACTAGCGGGCCAAGAGACCCAGTACTTC,CASSLGLAGQETQYF